This T cell receptor (beta chain) was documented in a study of cytotoxic CD8 clonotypes in ibrutinib-treated CLL. For the study at large: Enrolment comprised around 11 relapsed/refractory and some 15 treatment-naive patients; 17 to 18 were IGHV unmutated. Response samples were taken after a median of approximately 11 months on treatment, range 6 to 36. Overall study results and limits: Rare overall, public clonotypes shrank or held steady under therapy. The clonality went up when patients responded to ibrutinib and dropped back toward baseline at progression.

This clone came up a few times. Its cognate antigen is unknown. V lost 4 bases to trimming and J lost 0 bases; unmatched junction nucleotides: 6. CDR1 is SQVTM, CDR2 ANQGSEA, per germline. The CDR3 contains 15 residues. The table came from immunoSEQ multiplex PCR; TCRdb's copy has only in-frame clones and leaves some out. The sample has about 300,000 clones, about 61% seen once. This TCR was sampled from a human donor with chronic lymphocytic leukemia. Sequencing was performed on PBMCs, taken after 36 months of ibrutinib treatment. The chain employs TRBV29-1 and TRBJ1-2, with 9 nucleotides matching TRBD1. CDR3 protein: CSVGGGTGTNYGYTF. Here the CDR3 DNA reads TGCAGCGTTGGGGGAGGGACAGGGACTAACTATGGCTACACCTTC.